This T cell receptor (beta chain) was identified during a study of T cell changes during pregnancy in multiple sclerosis. V lost 0 bases, J lost 2 bases, and 3 bases stayed unmatched. The V gene's germline CDR1 is LGHNA and CDR2 YSLEER. This CDR3 has 16 residues. Sequencing was performed with immunoSEQ multiplex PCR; in TCRdb, only in-frame clones are kept and a portion is missing. The sample carries around 47,000 clones, 90% to 95% recorded once. The rearrangement joins TRBV4-3 to TRBJ2-7; 11 bases agree with TRBD2. This receptor was obtained from a female donor with multiple sclerosis, enrolled in a pregnancy study. Sequencing was performed on CD8+ T cells from peripheral blood mononuclear cells, taken in the first trimester of pregnancy. CDR3 DNA: TGCGCCAGCAGCCAAGATCTAGCGGGGGGCCCCTACGAGCAGTACTTC. Translating it yields CASSQDLAGGPYEQYF.